This TCR beta chain came from a study of blood T cell repertoires in COVID-19. Across the study: T cells, B-cell-depleted T cells, or PBMCs provided the cDNA or gDNA that served as material.

Trimming took 4 bases from V and 2 from J; bases not matched to a gene: 10. Germline loops: CDR1 MGHRA, CDR2 YSYEKL. CDR3 length: 16 residues. Sequencing used immunoSEQ multiplex PCR; TCRdb keeps in-frame clones, though not all of them. The sample includes 200,000 to 300,000 clones, more than 70% of them seen just once. The sequence was obtained from a woman between 45 and 65 years old with acute or convalescent COVID-19. The sequenced material came from peripheral blood. The chain joins TRBV4-1 to TRBJ1-2; 7 bases are a match to TRBD1. The CDR3 reads CASSLTTGSLNYGYTF. The CDR3 nucleotides are TGCGCCAGCAGCCTGACGACAGGGTCGTTGAACTATGGCTACACCTTC.